These 27 T cell receptor beta chains originate from one sample sequenced in a study of blood T cell repertoires in COVID-19. Here immunoSEQ multiplex PCR was the method, and the copy in TCRdb shows in-frame clones only, minus some. The sample carries 390,000 or so clones, more than 80% recorded once. Material: peripheral blood. The origin of the receptors is a woman aged 25 to 39 with COVID-19, enrolled during active disease.

V usage is TRBV11-3 and J usage is TRBJ2-3, with D unclear. This CDR3 region has 13 residues. The germline CDR1 and CDR2 sequences are SGHNT and YENEEA. V lost 2 bases to trimming and J lost 4 bases, with 7 bases between them. DNA of the CDR3: TGTGCCAGCAGCTTAATTTCCGCAGATACGCAGTATTTT. This translates into CASSLISADTQYF.

This sequence joins TRBV28 and TRBJ2-1; 10 nucleotides line up with TRBD1. CDR1 and CDR2 (germline): MDHEN, SYDVKM. The CDR3 runs to 15 residues. The J segment lost 8 bases and the V segment lost 6 bases, leaving 10 bases of the junction unmatched. The DNA for the CDR3 is TGTGCCAGCAGCGGACAGGGGGATGTAAAGGATGAGCAGTTCTTC. Its translation: CASSGQGDVKDEQFF. The full variable domain, rest sourced from reference TRBV28 and TRBJ2-1, is DVKVTQSSRYLVKRTGEKVFLECVQDMDHENMFWYRQDPGLGLRLIYFSYDVKMKEKGDIPEGYSVSREKKERFSLILESASTNQTSMYLCASSGQGDVKDEQFFGPGTRLTVL.

The chain is built from TRBV9 and TRBJ2-3; unclear D gene. The CDR3 is made up of 15 amino acids. CDR1 and CDR2 (germline): SGDLS, YYNGEE. Trimming removed 0 bases from V and 6 bases from J, with 14 bases in between. CDR3 in DNA: TGTGCCAGCAGCGTAGACGGAGCCGCCCTGGATACGCAGTATTTT. Residues: CASSVDGAALDTQYF.

This chain joins TRBV7-2 and TRBJ1-2, with a weak D call TRBD1 (6 bases). With 5 bases removed from V and 8 bases from J, the gap between germline ends came to 15 bases. From germline, CDR1 is SGHTA and CDR2 FQGNSA. The CDR3 has 13 amino acids. In DNA form, the CDR3 reads TGTGCCAGCAGCCGTGACAGGTCTTACGGCTACACCTTC. As protein: CASSRDRSYGYTF.

This clone has a single count. This chain links TRBV18 with TRBJ2-7; D possibly corresponds to TRBD1 (6 bases). There are 14 residues in the CDR3. The V gene's germline CDR1 is KGHSH and CDR2 LQKENI. The V gene lost 3 bases and the J gene lost 3 bases, with 12 bases spanning the gap. CDR3 sequence reads: CASSPRQEDYEQYF. CDR3 sequence (DNA): TGTGCCAGCTCACCTAGACAGGAAGACTACGAGCAGTACTTC. Full variable domain (remainder filled in from reference TRBV18 and TRBJ2-7): NAGVMQNPRHLVRRRGQEARLRCSPMKGHSHVYWYRQLPEEGLKFMVYLQKENIIDESGMPKERFSAEFPKEGPSILRIQQVVRGDSAAYFCASSPRQEDYEQYFGPGTRLTVT.

This sequence joins TRBV27 and TRBJ1-6, with a tentative D call TRBD1 (5 bases). V dropped 0 bases and J dropped 7 bases, with 10 bases sitting between them. Per the germline V gene, CDR1 is MNHEY and CDR2 is SMNVEV (reference sequence). The CDR3 is made up of 15 amino acids. This CDR3 is CASSLSGVGNSPLHF. CDR3 nucleotide sequence: TGTGCCAGCAGTTTATCAGGGGTTGGGAATTCACCCCTCCACTTT.

This clone was counted once. This rearrangement joins TRBV24-1 to TRBJ2-1; the match to TRBD2 covers 10 bases. This CDR3 has 14 residues. Trimming at V came to 9 bases and at J to 2 bases, leaving 3 bases not matched to a gene. Germline V gives CDR1 KGHDR, CDR2 SFDVKD. The CDR3 sequence is CATGGTSAYNEQFF. For the CDR3, the DNA is TGTGCCACCGGCGGGACTAGCGCCTACAATGAGCAGTTCTTC.

J is TRBJ2-2 and V is TRBV24-1; perhaps TRBD1 as D (6 bases). The V and J ends lost 5 bases and 0 bases respectively, with 12 bases between them. In germline, CDR1 is KGHDR, CDR2 SFDVKD. This CDR3 has 16 amino acids. The CDR3 spells CATSVSRTANTGELFF. In DNA form, the CDR3 reads TGTGCCACCAGTGTTAGCAGGACAGCGAACACCGGGGAGCTGTTTTTT.

Comment on this clone: Germline and junction disagree at one end, which may indicate a read error. This chain's CDR3 is CASSEDKTENTEAFF. CDR3 nucleotides: TGTGCCAGCAGCGAAGATAAAACAGAGAACACTGAAGCTTTCTTT. The chain links TRBV3-1 (or the pseudogene TRBV3-2) to TRBJ1-1; D remains unclear. This CDR3 has 15 residues. Germline CDR1 and CDR2: LGHDT and YNNKEL (reference sequence).

This clone was counted only a few times. V usage is TRBV19 and J usage is TRBJ1-5; TRBD1 is a possible D gene (6 bases). Trimming cost V 5 bases and J 6 bases, with 14 bases left between them. Per germline, CDR1 LNHDA and CDR2 SQIVND (reference sequence). CDR3 length: 14 residues. Written as DNA, the CDR3 is TGTGCCAGTAGTCCCGCAGGGGCGGGTCAGCCCCAGCATTTT. Protein: CASSPAGAGQPQHF.

This chain uses TRBV6-5 with TRBJ2-7; possible D gene TRBD2, 7 bases. CDR1 and CDR2 (germline): MNHEY, SVGAGI. The CDR3 length is 15 residues. Trimming took 0 bases from V and 7 from J, leaving 16 bases between them. In DNA form, the CDR3 reads TGTGCCAGCAGTTACTCAGGGGGGGGCGGATTAGAGCAGTACTTC. The encoded protein is CASSYSGGGGLEQYF.

This CDR3 reads CASSAGGNEQFF. In DNA form, the CDR3 reads TGTGCCAGTAGTGCCGGGGGTAATGAGCAGTTCTTC. This chain connects TRBV19 to TRBJ2-1; perhaps TRBD2 as D (6 bases). V lost 5 bases and J 7 bases, leaving 9 bases between the germline ends. From germline, CDR1 is LNHDA and CDR2 SQIVND (reference sequence). There are 12 residues in the CDR3.

The chain employs TRBV5-1 and TRBJ2-3; 14 bases are shared with TRBD2. The CDR3 contains 20 residues. V lost 3 bases to trimming and J lost 3 bases; unmatched junction nucleotides: 15. Germline CDR1 SGHRS, CDR2 YFSETQ. The CDR3 region has the DNA TGCGCCAGCAGCTCAACGGGACTAGCGGGAGTGAGTCGGTTAACAGATACGCAGTATTTT. Translated, it gives CASSSTGLAGVSRLTDTQYF.

The genes are TRBV19 and TRBJ1-3; the D is unclear. V shed 5 bases and J shed 4 bases, with 24 bases lying between them. The V gene's germline CDR1 is LNHDA and CDR2 SQIVND (reference sequence). The CDR3 covers 18 residues. The CDR3 region is CASSPTRSPRIEGNTIYF. In DNA form, the CDR3 reads TGTGCCAGTAGTCCCACACGCTCGCCGCGGATCGAAGGAAACACCATATATTTT.

The chain uses TRBV5-1 and TRBJ2-7; 8 bases agree with TRBD1. Germline values: CDR1 SGHRS, CDR2 YFSETQ. The ends lost 4 bases at V and 3 bases at J; junction bases unmatched: 6. This CDR3 is 14 amino acids long. CDR3 coding DNA: TGCGCCAGCAGCGACCGGACAGGGAGCTACGAGCAGTACTTC. Its protein is CASSDRTGSYEQYF.

The rearrangement joins TRBV5-5 to TRBJ2-7; 12 bases fit TRBD2. This CDR3 region has 15 residues. CDR1 SGHKS and CDR2 YYEKEE come from the germline V gene (reference sequence). The junction had 3 bases not matched to a gene; V was cut back by 1 base and J by 4 bases. In DNA form, the CDR3 reads TGTGCCAGCAGCTTGAGACTAGCGGGAGTTTACGAGCAGTACGTC. It codes for CASSLRLAGVYEQYV.

The chain combines TRBV7-2 with TRBJ2-1; 9 bases agree with TRBD2. The V segment lost 5 bases and the J segment 7 bases; nucleotides outside the gene matches: 18. The CDR3 has 18 residues. Per germline, CDR1 SGHTA and CDR2 FQGNSA. Written as DNA, the CDR3 is TGTGCCAGCAGCCGGTTGGGGTCCTCGGGACTAGCAGGGAATGAGCAGTTCTTC. Translated, it gives CASSRLGSSGLAGNEQFF.

This sequence joins TRBV2 and TRBJ1-4, with D perhaps matching TRBD1 (6 bases). This CDR3 region has 13 residues. Germline CDR1 SNHLY, CDR2 FYNNEI. The V end lost 4 bases, the J end lost 8 bases, and 11 bases lay between the germline ends. The CDR3 coding sequence is TGTGCCAGCAGTGGACAGGTTGACGAAAAACTGTTTTTT. Translating gives CASSGQVDEKLFF.

The chain carries TRBV2 and TRBJ2-1, with 14 bases identical to TRBD2. Germline V gene lookup returns CDR1 SNHLY and CDR2 FYNNEI. This CDR3 region has 19 residues. V dropped 10 bases and J dropped 3; count of bases not matched to a gene: 17. The CDR3 spells CATEGKETSGRENYNEQFF. The CDR3 DNA reads TGTGCCACTGAGGGGAAGGAGACTAGCGGGAGGGAGAACTACAATGAGCAGTTCTTC.

This clone has only a few counts. V is TRBV5-4 and J is TRBJ2-1; D not resolved. The V end lost 3 bases, the J end lost 8 bases, and 12 bases lay between the germline ends. CDR3 size: 13 residues. Looked up from germline, CDR1 is SGHNT and CDR2 is YYREEE (reference sequence). The CDR3 loop reads CASSSVWADEQFF. The CDR3 DNA follows: TGTGCCAGCAGCTCCGTTTGGGCCGATGAGCAGTTCTTC.

This chain links TRBV6-2 or TRBV6-3 with TRBJ2-2; D not resolved. Trimming took 0 bases from V and 4 from J, leaving 6 bases between them. Germline CDR1 MNHEY, CDR2 SVGEGT. The CDR3 contains 14 residues. For the CDR3, the DNA is TGTGCCAGCAGTTACTCGAAAGCCACCGGGGAGCTGTTTTTT. This codes for CASSYSKATGELFF.

This rearrangement joins TRBV19 to TRBJ2-1; TRBD1 aligns across 8 bases. The CDR3 loop spans 15 amino acids. The junction had 11 bases not matched to a gene; V was cut back by 6 bases and J by 7 bases. Germline V CDR1 and CDR2: LNHDA, SQIVND (reference sequence). CDR3: CASSAPGQGRNEQFF. The CDR3 DNA sequence: TGTGCCAGTAGCGCCCCCGGACAGGGCCGAAATGAGCAGTTCTTC.

The chain carries TRBV4-3 and TRBJ1-1, with D perhaps TRBD1 (5 bases). With 0 bases removed from V and 1 base from J, the gap between germline ends came to 12 bases. CDR1 and CDR2 from the germline V gene are LGHNA and YSLEER. The CDR3 sequence is 16 residues long. The CDR3 here is CASSQDLARANTEAFF. Written as DNA, the CDR3 is TGCGCCAGCAGCCAAGATTTAGCCAGGGCGAACACTGAAGCTTTCTTT.

This chain uses TRBV2 with TRBJ2-5; a weak D match, TRBD2 (8 bases). Germline-derived CDR1 and CDR2 are SNHLY and FYNNEI. This CDR3 is built from 18 residues. Trimming removed 1 base at V and 1 base at J, with 19 bases between. The CDR3 region is CASSEGTGAGGLQETQYF. For the CDR3, the DNA is TGTGCCAGCAGTGAAGGCACAGGGGCGGGGGGCCTCCAAGAGACCCAGTACTTC.

CDR3 DNA sequence: TGTGCCAGCAGCTTGATGCTAGCGGGGCAAGAGACCCAGTACTTC. Protein: CASSLMLAGQETQYF. This chain joins TRBV5-6 and TRBJ2-5; 9 bases are a match to TRBD2. Per germline, CDR1 SGHDT and CDR2 YYEEEE. V was pared by 1 base and J by 2 bases, with 3 bases of the junction left unmatched. The CDR3 consists of 15 residues.

This clone appeared once. The V call is TRBV7-9, the J call TRBJ1-1; D call uncertain. Per germline, CDR1 SEHNR and CDR2 FQNEAQ (reference sequence). Trimming cost V 4 bases and J 1 base, with 10 bases left between them. The CDR3 contains 14 residues. The CDR3 spells CASSSRVRNTEAFF. As DNA, the CDR3 is TGTGCCAGCAGCTCGAGGGTGAGGAACACTGAAGCTTTCTTT.

V is TRBV19 and J is TRBJ1-5, with TRBD1 identical over 7 bases. J gave up 0 bases and V 2 bases, and 13 bases lay outside the gene matches. CDR1 and CDR2 from the germline V gene are LNHDA and SQIVND (reference sequence). The CDR3 is made up of 19 amino acids. The CDR3 sequence is CASSITGTDFLYSNQPQHF. The CDR3 coding sequence is TGTGCCAGTAGTATAACTGGGACAGACTTCTTATATAGCAATCAGCCCCAGCATTTT.